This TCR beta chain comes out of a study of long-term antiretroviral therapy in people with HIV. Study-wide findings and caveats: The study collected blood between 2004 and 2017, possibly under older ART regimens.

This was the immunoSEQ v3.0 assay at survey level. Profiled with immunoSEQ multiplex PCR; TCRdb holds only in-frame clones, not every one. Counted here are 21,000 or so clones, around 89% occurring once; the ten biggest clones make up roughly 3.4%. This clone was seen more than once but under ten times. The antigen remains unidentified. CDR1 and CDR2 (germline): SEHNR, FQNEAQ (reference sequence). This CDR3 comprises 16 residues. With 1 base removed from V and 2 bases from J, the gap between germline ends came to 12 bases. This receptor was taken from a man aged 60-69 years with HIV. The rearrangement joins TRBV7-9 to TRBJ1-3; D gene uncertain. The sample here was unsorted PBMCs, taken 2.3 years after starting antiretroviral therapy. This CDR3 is CASSLVPSTAGNTIYF. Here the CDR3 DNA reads TGTGCCAGCAGCTTAGTTCCCAGTACGGCTGGAAACACCATATATTTT.